This is a list of T cell receptor beta chains from one sample in a study of T cells after yellow fever vaccination. TCRdb re-called the 5' RACE reads through MiXCR, storing one row per CDR3 protein. This table has around 590,000 distinct CDR3 sequences, roughly an eighth appearing once. Sequences were derived from PBMCs, sampled on the day of the yellow fever booster vaccination. Receptors originate from a man younger than 45 who received the YFV17D yellow fever vaccine. Each CDR3 is given with its conserved first and last residue. A D gene is named only where the DNA matches it firmly. Not all rows give a size; the values are once, few, many and, for expanded clones, a class.

clone_size: NA
d_call: TRBD2
v_call: TRBV7-2
j_call: TRBJ2-1
cdr3_aa: CASSLDRTSGREQFF
cdr3_nt: TGTGCCAGCAGCTTAGATCGGACTAGCGGGAGAGAGCAGTTCTTC

clone_size: NA
d_call: TRBD1
v_call: TRBV6-1
j_call: TRBJ1-6
cdr3_aa: CASGGTGRDNSPLHF
cdr3_nt: TGTGCCAGCGGAGGGACAGGGAGGGATAATTCACCCCTCCACTTT

clone_size: few
d_call: NA
v_call: TRBV29-1
j_call: TRBJ1-2
cdr3_aa: CSVEPTGRYGYTF
cdr3_nt: TGCAGCGTCGAACCGACAGGAAGATATGGCTACACCTTC

clone_size: many
d_call: TRBD1
v_call: TRBV5-4
j_call: TRBJ2-7
cdr3_aa: CASSADRPRGTEQYF
cdr3_nt: TGTGCCAGCAGCGCGGACAGGCCGCGTGGGACCGAGCAGTACTTC

clone_size: few
d_call: TRBD1
v_call: TRBV7-3
j_call: TRBJ2-2
cdr3_aa: CASSLTAGGMNTGELFF
cdr3_nt: TGTGCCAGCAGCTTAACCGCAGGGGGTATGAACACCGGGGAGCTGTTTTTT

clone_size: few
d_call: TRBD2
v_call: TRBV6-2/TRBV6-3
j_call: TRBJ2-7
cdr3_aa: CASSYWSGRDYEQYF
cdr3_nt: TGTGCCAGCAGCTACTGGAGCGGGAGGGACTACGAGCAGTACTTC

clone_size: many
d_call: TRBD2
v_call: TRBV5-1
j_call: TRBJ2-1
cdr3_aa: CASSPLAGGPSNEQFF
cdr3_nt: TGCGCCAGCAGCCCCTTAGCGGGAGGGCCCTCGAATGAGCAGTTCTTC

clone_size: NA
d_call: NA
v_call: TRBV6-2/TRBV6-3
j_call: TRBJ2-7
cdr3_aa: CTSNAVRGGLYF
cdr3_nt: TGTACCAGCAACGCAGTCAGAGGGGGGCTGTACTTC

clone_size: few
d_call: NA
v_call: TRBV6-2/TRBV6-3
j_call: TRBJ2-3
cdr3_aa: CASAYGDLRYTDTQYF
cdr3_nt: TGTGCCAGCGCTTACGGAGACTTGCGGTACACAGATACGCAGTATTTT

clone_size: many
d_call: NA
v_call: TRBV7-9
j_call: TRBJ2-1
cdr3_aa: CASSGDVYNEQFF
cdr3_nt: TGTGCCAGCAGCGGCGATGTCTACAATGAGCAGTTCTTC

clone_size: few
d_call: TRBD1
v_call: TRBV2
j_call: TRBJ2-7
cdr3_aa: CASSDFGTADDEQYF
cdr3_nt: TGTGCCAGCAGTGACTTTGGGACAGCGGACGACGAGCAGTACTTC

clone_size: few
d_call: NA
v_call: TRBV4-3
j_call: TRBJ2-1
cdr3_aa: CASSQDEATFNEQFF
cdr3_nt: TGCGCCAGCAGCCAAGATGAGGCTACCTTCAATGAGCAGTTCTTC

clone_size: NA
d_call: NA
v_call: TRBV28
j_call: TRBJ1-4
cdr3_aa: CASSLMRGNEKLFF
cdr3_nt: TGTGCCAGCAGTTTGATGCGGGGCAATGAAAAACTGTTTTTT

clone_size: NA
d_call: NA
v_call: TRBV20-1
j_call: TRBJ1-1
cdr3_aa: CSAIPGEEAFF
cdr3_nt: TGCAGTGCAATACCAGGGGAGGAAGCTTTCTTT

clone_size: NA
d_call: NA
v_call: TRBV5-4
j_call: TRBJ2-2
cdr3_aa: CASSLVGRDTGELFF
cdr3_nt: TGTGCCAGCAGCTTGGTTGGTCGAGACACCGGGGAGCTGTTTTTT

clone_size: few
d_call: NA
v_call: TRBV6-1
j_call: TRBJ2-7
cdr3_aa: CASTADMYSYEQYF
cdr3_nt: TGTGCCAGCACCGCGGACATGTACTCCTACGAGCAGTACTTC

clone_size: NA
d_call: NA
v_call: TRBV5-1
j_call: TRBJ2-5
cdr3_aa: CASSQTVRQETQYF
cdr3_nt: TGCGCCAGCAGCCAGACAGTCAGGCAAGAGACCCAGTACTTC

clone_size: NA
d_call: TRBD2
v_call: TRBV19
j_call: TRBJ2-7
cdr3_aa: CASSTLAGGVAEQYF
cdr3_nt: TGTGCCAGTAGTACTCTAGCGGGAGGTGTTGCTGAGCAGTACTTC

clone_size: NA
d_call: NA
v_call: TRBV7-2
j_call: TRBJ2-3
cdr3_aa: CASSMRVSADTQYF
cdr3_nt: TGTGCCAGCTCTATGCGGGTTTCAGCAGATACGCAGTATTTT

clone_size: few
d_call: NA
v_call: TRBV7-9
j_call: TRBJ2-3
cdr3_aa: CASTETGASTDTQYF
cdr3_nt: TGTGCCAGCACCGAGACGGGTGCTAGCACAGATACGCAGTATTTT

clone_size: NA
d_call: NA
v_call: TRBV4-3
j_call: TRBJ2-6
cdr3_aa: CASSQEGAGGANVLTF
cdr3_nt: TGCGCCAGCAGCCAAGAAGGGGCGGGAGGGGCCAACGTCCTGACTTTC

clone_size: NA
d_call: TRBD2
v_call: TRBV7-3
j_call: TRBJ2-1
cdr3_aa: CASSLTKGLADYNEQFF
cdr3_nt: TGTGCCAGCAGCTTAACGAAAGGACTAGCGGACTACAATGAGCAGTTCTTC

clone_size: NA
d_call: NA
v_call: TRBV12-3/TRBV12-4
j_call: TRBJ1-1
cdr3_aa: CASSLGQGRRTEAFF
cdr3_nt: TGTGCCAGCAGTTTAGGTCAGGGGCGTCGCACTGAAGCTTTCTTT

clone_size: few
d_call: TRBD2
v_call: TRBV18
j_call: TRBJ2-1
cdr3_aa: CASSPAPAGVSEQFF
cdr3_nt: TGTGCCAGCTCACCAGCCCCAGCGGGAGTGTCTGAGCAGTTCTTC

clone_size: NA
d_call: NA
v_call: TRBV25-1
j_call: TRBJ2-3
cdr3_aa: CASSDLGVTQYF
cdr3_nt: TGTGCCAGCAGTGATCTGGGGGTGACGCAGTATTTT

clone_size: NA
d_call: NA
v_call: TRBV18
j_call: TRBJ2-1
cdr3_aa: CASSPLGLSYNEQFF
cdr3_nt: TGTGCCAGCTCACCATTAGGACTCTCCTACAATGAGCAGTTCTTC

clone_size: NA
d_call: NA
v_call: TRBV21-1
j_call: TRBJ2-2
cdr3_aa: CASRQAGAELFF
cdr3_nt: TGTGCCAGCAGACAGGCGGGAGCGGAGCTGTTTTTT

clone_size: NA
d_call: NA
v_call: TRBV20-1
j_call: TRBJ2-5
cdr3_aa: CSASKFEETQYF
cdr3_nt: TGCAGTGCTAGTAAATTCGAAGAGACCCAGTACTTC

clone_size: NA
d_call: NA
v_call: TRBV5-5
j_call: TRBJ2-3
cdr3_aa: CASSLAKLAADTQYF
cdr3_nt: TGTGCCAGCAGCTTGGCCAAGCTAGCAGCAGATACGCAGTATTTT

clone_size: NA
d_call: NA
v_call: TRBV6-2/TRBV6-3
j_call: TRBJ2-2
cdr3_aa: CASNRLAGELFF
cdr3_nt: TGTGCCAGCAACCGACTAGCCGGGGAGCTGTTTTTT